This TCR beta chain was obtained from a study of blood T cell repertoires in COVID-19 (dated by TCRdb to 2020 to 2021). As for the study more broadly: The collaborator samples originated in the United States, Italy and Spain and spanned the acute and convalescent phases of COVID-19. The repertoires were released in a freely available public database intended as a resource for research on the immune response to SARS-CoV-2. The samples were drawn from two sources: the first 160 participants of the ongoing ImmuneRACE study, and 1,200 or so subjects contributed by 6 global collaborators. HLA class I and class II types, where available, came from metadata supplied by the sample provider rather than from assay-based typing. A de-identified subject ID, COVID-19 status, age in years and sex were almost always included in the sample metadata. The material from the prospective study consisted of cDNA or gDNA derived from T cells, B-cell-depleted T cells, or PBMCs. The dataset comprised deeply sampled blood TCRbeta repertoires from subjects exposed to, actively infected with, or recovered from COVID-19. Study-wide findings and limitations: How much clinical and demographic metadata was included differed by source and by participant, and the metadata was provided uncurated.

TCRbeta CDR3 regions were amplified from genomic DNA using the immunoSEQ Assay, a bias-controlled multiplex PCR. As for how the authors treated the data: Nucleated cell counts per sample were estimated from amplification of reference gene primers within the assay. To quantify the absolute abundance of each unique TCRbeta CDR3 rearrangement, sequence reads were collapsed and filtered. For each sample, productive Simpson clonality was calculated by taking the square root of Simpson's diversity index across productive rearrangements. TCRdb retrieved this table from immuneACCESS and kept in-frame rearrangements only. Not all clones are present; in checked studies, unresolved V genes account for under half, and no reason is known for the remainder. D and trimming come from the DNA, and the V and J calls and clone size come from that table. The table for this sample lists some 150,000 clones; about nine tenths of them were counted only once. Together, the top ten hold nearly 0.95% of the sample.

On this clone: Its antigen is currently not known. No per-base quality is available; no much larger clone lies one base away.

The germline V and J ends show losses of 4 bases and 8 bases respectively, and no gene match explains 6 bases of the junction. CDR1 SGHNT and CDR2 YYREEE were looked up in the germline V gene (reference sequence). The CDR3 sequence holds 14 residues, the cysteine and phenylalanine included. Here the CDR3 DNA is all that survives: 42 bases in frame from base 1. The collaborating institutions used their own protocols to collect whole blood in K2EDTA tubes. For TCRbeta analysis, collaborator samples were shipped as frozen whole blood, as isolated PBMCs, or as DNA extracted from either sample type. The origin of this receptor is a woman aged 45-59 years with acute or convalescent COVID-19. Recombination joined TRBV5-4 with TRBJ1-4; 9 of the junction bases match TRBD1. Sequences were obtained from peripheral blood. CDR3 reads: CASSLQTGGEKLFF. The base sequence is TGTGCCAGCAGCCTGCAGACAGGGGGGGAAAAACTGTTTTTT. The variable domain in full, with residues beyond the CDR3 obtained from the reference TRBV5-4 and TRBJ1-4 genes, is ETGVTQSPTHLIKTRGQQVTLRCSSQSGHNTVSWYQQALGQGPQFIFQYYREEENGRGNFPPRFSGLQFPNYSSELNVNALELDDSALYLCASSLQTGGEKLFFGSGTQLSVL.